This is a list of T cell receptor beta chains from one sample in a study of Ad26.COV2.S vaccination and SARS-CoV-2 variants. Repertoires were generated with immunoSEQ multiplex PCR, while TCRdb's copy carries only in-frame clones and drops some. This repertoire shows hundreds of thousands of clones, roughly 84% found once; its top ten account for about 3.5%. The material sequenced was peripheral blood, taken in a trial of Ad26.COV2.S vaccine versus placebo. The receptors originated from a person between 18 and 60 years old who received the Ad26.COV2.S COVID-19 vaccine or a placebo. Both conserved end residues are part of each CDR3. Fields, in order: clone size, V gene, D gene, J gene, CDR3 DNA, CDR3 protein. A D gene is named only where the DNA matches it firmly. Expanded clones are given a class, and other clones once, few, many or no size at all.

clone size: .; V gene: TRBV5-6; D gene: .; J gene: TRBJ2-7; CDR3 DNA: TGTGCCAGCAGCAAGAGGAGGGGGCGCTTCGAGCAGTACTTC; CDR3 protein: CASSKRRGRFEQYF
clone size: .; V gene: TRBV11-2; D gene: .; J gene: TRBJ2-5; CDR3 DNA: TGTGCCAGCAGCTCACGTGTTCAGGGAGAGACCCAGTACTTC; CDR3 protein: CASSSRVQGETQYF
clone size: once; V gene: TRBV6-2/TRBV6-3; D gene: .; J gene: TRBJ1-1; CDR3 DNA: TGTGCCAGCAGTTACCCCGCCGACAGGCAGGAAGCTTTCTTT; CDR3 protein: CASSYPADRQEAFF
clone size: .; V gene: TRBV21-1; D gene: .; J gene: TRBJ2-2; CDR3 DNA: TGTGCCAGCAGCAAACCGGCAGGGCCAAGAGGGACCACCGGGGAGCTGTTTTTT; CDR3 protein: CASSKPAGPRGTTGELFF
clone size: .; V gene: TRBV7-2; D gene: TRBD1; J gene: TRBJ1-3; CDR3 DNA: TGTGCCAGCAGCTTGGGACAGGGGGTTGGAAACACCATATATTTT; CDR3 protein: CASSLGQGVGNTIYF
clone size: .; V gene: TRBV18; D gene: .; J gene: TRBJ1-1; CDR3 DNA: TGTGCCAGCTCCCGGAGGGGGATCAGCACTGAAGCTTTCTTT; CDR3 protein: CASSRRGISTEAFF
clone size: .; V gene: TRBV5-1; D gene: TRBD2; J gene: TRBJ2-5; CDR3 DNA: TGCGCCAGCAGCAAGTTAGGACTAGCGGGGGGAGAGACCCAGTACTTC; CDR3 protein: CASSKLGLAGGETQYF
clone size: .; V gene: TRBV13; D gene: TRBD2; J gene: TRBJ2-3; CDR3 DNA: TGTGCCAGCAGTTTCGGACTAGCCACCTTGTATTTT; CDR3 protein: CASSFGLATLYF
clone size: .; V gene: TRBV30; D gene: TRBD1; J gene: TRBJ1-2; CDR3 DNA: TGTGCCTGGAGCGCCAGGACAGGGGGCCAGGGCTATGGCTACACCTTC; CDR3 protein: CAWSARTGGQGYGYTF
clone size: few; V gene: TRBV7-9; D gene: TRBD1; J gene: TRBJ2-2; CDR3 DNA: TGTGCCAGCAGCTACCTAGGACAGGTGGGGGACACCGGGGAGCTGTTTTTT; CDR3 protein: CASSYLGQVGDTGELFF
clone size: .; V gene: TRBV6-5; D gene: TRBD1; J gene: TRBJ1-3; CDR3 DNA: TGTGCCAGCAGTTTCGGGACAGGCTCTGGAAACACCATATATTTT; CDR3 protein: CASSFGTGSGNTIYF
clone size: .; V gene: TRBV2; D gene: .; J gene: TRBJ1-1; CDR3 DNA: TGTGCCAGCAGTATGACAGCGGGCTTCACTGAAGCTTTCTTT; CDR3 protein: CASSMTAGFTEAFF
clone size: .; V gene: TRBV11-2; D gene: .; J gene: TRBJ2-2; CDR3 DNA: TGTGCCAGCAGCTTGCGGCCTCTCGACCCCGGGGAGCTGTTTTTT; CDR3 protein: CASSLRPLDPGELFF
clone size: few; V gene: TRBV19; D gene: TRBD1; J gene: TRBJ1-4; CDR3 DNA: TGTGCCAGCTCCAGGACGGACAGGGGGGAAAAACTGTTTTTT; CDR3 protein: CASSRTDRGEKLFF
clone size: .; V gene: TRBV6-1; D gene: TRBD1; J gene: TRBJ1-3; CDR3 DNA: TGTGCCAGCAGTGAAGAAGGACAGGGGGGAAACACCATATATTTT; CDR3 protein: CASSEEGQGGNTIYF
clone size: .; V gene: TRBV25-1; D gene: .; J gene: TRBJ2-6; CDR3 DNA: TGTGCCAGCACACCAACTCAGGGCTCTGGGGCCAACGTCCTGACTTTC; CDR3 protein: CASTPTQGSGANVLTF
clone size: .; V gene: TRBV28; D gene: TRBD1; J gene: TRBJ2-5; CDR3 DNA: TGTGCCAGCAGAAGACAGGGCCAAGAGACCCAGTACTTC; CDR3 protein: CASRRQGQETQYF
clone size: .; V gene: TRBV2; D gene: TRBD1; J gene: TRBJ1-2; CDR3 DNA: TGTGCCAGACAAGGACAGGGAATTGGCTACACCTTC; CDR3 protein: CARQGQGIGYTF
clone size: .; V gene: TRBV7-3; D gene: .; J gene: TRBJ2-3; CDR3 DNA: TGTGCCAGCAGCGCCACTAGCACAGATACGCAGTATTTT; CDR3 protein: CASSATSTDTQYF
clone size: .; V gene: TRBV12-3/TRBV12-4; D gene: .; J gene: TRBJ1-5; CDR3 DNA: TGTGCCAGCAGTTTACAGGGCGATCAGCCCCAGCATTTT; CDR3 protein: CASSLQGDQPQHF
clone size: .; V gene: TRBV19; D gene: .; J gene: TRBJ1-1; CDR3 DNA: TGTGCCAGTAGGCTCATTACAGTCATGAACACTGAAGCTTTCTTT; CDR3 protein: CASRLITVMNTEAFF
clone size: .; V gene: TRBV18; D gene: TRBD1; J gene: TRBJ2-5; CDR3 DNA: TGTGCCAGCTCACCCGAGGGACAGACGGAGACCCAGTACTTC; CDR3 protein: CASSPEGQTETQYF
clone size: once; V gene: TRBV12-2; D gene: .; J gene: TRBJ1-2; CDR3 DNA: TGTGCAAGTCGCTTAGAGCCGGGACCCTGGAGTGGCTACACCTTC; CDR3 protein: CASRLEPGPWSGYTF
clone size: .; V gene: TRBV4-2; D gene: TRBD1; J gene: TRBJ2-7; CDR3 DNA: TGTGCCAGCAGCCAGAGACAGGGGGCCTACGAGCAGTACTTC; CDR3 protein: CASSQRQGAYEQYF
clone size: .; V gene: TRBV7-9; D gene: .; J gene: TRBJ1-6; CDR3 DNA: TGTGCCAGCAGCGCACAGGGCTATAATTCACCCCTCCACTTT; CDR3 protein: CASSAQGYNSPLHF
clone size: .; V gene: TRBV3-1/TRBV3-2; D gene: .; J gene: TRBJ1-1; CDR3 DNA: TGTGCCAGCAGCCAGGGTAACTCAGGGAGGAACACTGAAGCTTTCTTT; CDR3 protein: CASSQGNSGRNTEAFF
clone size: .; V gene: TRBV7-9; D gene: .; J gene: TRBJ1-1; CDR3 DNA: TGTGCCAGCAGCTCCGAATTGAACACTGAAGCTTTCTTT; CDR3 protein: CASSSELNTEAFF
clone size: .; V gene: TRBV7-2; D gene: TRBD1; J gene: TRBJ1-5; CDR3 DNA: TGTGCCAGCAGCCCAGGGGGGGCAGGGGGTCAGCCCCAGCATTTT; CDR3 protein: CASSPGGAGGQPQHF
clone size: .; V gene: TRBV30; D gene: .; J gene: TRBJ2-2; CDR3 DNA: TGTGCCTGGTGTCGGGGGCTGAACACCGGGGAGCTGTTTTTT; CDR3 protein: CAWCRGLNTGELFF
clone size: .; V gene: TRBV7-2; D gene: TRBD2; J gene: TRBJ2-7; CDR3 DNA: TGTGCCAGCAGCTTAGACCCAGCGGGGGTCGTCTACGAGCAGTACTTC; CDR3 protein: CASSLDPAGVVYEQYF
clone size: .; V gene: TRBV6-2/TRBV6-3; D gene: TRBD2; J gene: TRBJ2-3; CDR3 DNA: TGTGCCAGCAGTTACACGTACCGGTGGGCTAGCGGGCTCACAGATACGCAGTATTTT; CDR3 protein: CASSYTYRWASGLTDTQYF
clone size: once; V gene: TRBV5-6; D gene: .; J gene: TRBJ1-6; CDR3 DNA: TGTGCCAGCAGCGCAAGGGGTTCCTATAATTCACCCCTCCACTTT; CDR3 protein: CASSARGSYNSPLHF
clone size: .; V gene: TRBV7-6; D gene: .; J gene: TRBJ1-6; CDR3 DNA: TGTGCCAGCAGCTTAGCAGGGGATGGAAATTCACCCCTCCACTTT; CDR3 protein: CASSLAGDGNSPLHF
clone size: .; V gene: TRBV24-1; D gene: .; J gene: TRBJ1-5; CDR3 DNA: TGTGCCACCAGTGATTTGCGGGGTCAGCCCCAGCATTTT; CDR3 protein: CATSDLRGQPQHF
clone size: few; V gene: TRBV7-2; D gene: TRBD1; J gene: TRBJ1-5; CDR3 DNA: TGTGCCAGCAGCTTAAGCGGACAGGGGCCGAATAGCAATCAGCCCCAGCATTTT; CDR3 protein: CASSLSGQGPNSNQPQHF
clone size: .; V gene: TRBV7-9; D gene: TRBD1; J gene: TRBJ1-1; CDR3 DNA: TGTGCCAGCACCCTATCAACAGGGGTCTCCGCTGAAGCTTTCTTT; CDR3 protein: CASTLSTGVSAEAFF
clone size: .; V gene: TRBV28; D gene: TRBD2; J gene: TRBJ2-1; CDR3 DNA: TGTGCCAGCAGTTCTAGCGGGGAGACCTACAATGAGCAGTTCTTC; CDR3 protein: CASSSSGETYNEQFF
clone size: .; V gene: TRBV6-2/TRBV6-3; D gene: .; J gene: TRBJ2-7; CDR3 DNA: TGTGCCAGCAGTCCCTGGACAGCGGATACCTACGAGCAGTACTTC; CDR3 protein: CASSPWTADTYEQYF
clone size: .; V gene: TRBV2; D gene: TRBD1; J gene: TRBJ2-7; CDR3 DNA: TGTGCCAGCAGCAGAGCAGGACAGGGGTACGAGCAGTACTTC; CDR3 protein: CASSRAGQGYEQYF
clone size: .; V gene: TRBV5-6; D gene: TRBD1; J gene: TRBJ2-7; CDR3 DNA: TGTGCCAGCAGCTTCGGACAGGGGCTCTACGAGCAGTACTTC; CDR3 protein: CASSFGQGLYEQYF
clone size: .; V gene: TRBV27; D gene: TRBD2; J gene: TRBJ2-1; CDR3 DNA: TGTGCCAGCAGTCTCGGACTAGTCCACAATGAGCAGTTCTTC; CDR3 protein: CASSLGLVHNEQFF
clone size: few; V gene: TRBV5-1; D gene: TRBD1; J gene: TRBJ1-2; CDR3 DNA: TGCGCCAGCAGCTTGGCCCCACAGGGGGCTGGTGATGGCTACACCTTC; CDR3 protein: CASSLAPQGAGDGYTF
clone size: .; V gene: TRBV10-3; D gene: TRBD2; J gene: TRBJ2-7; CDR3 DNA: TGTGCCATCAGTCGGGACTACTCAACCTACGAGCAGTACTTC; CDR3 protein: CAISRDYSTYEQYF
clone size: many; V gene: TRBV4-1; D gene: .; J gene: TRBJ1-1; CDR3 DNA: TGCGCCAGCAGCCAAGATCTTGGCCGGAACACTGAAGCTTTCTTT; CDR3 protein: CASSQDLGRNTEAFF
clone size: few; V gene: TRBV13; D gene: TRBD1; J gene: TRBJ1-1; CDR3 DNA: TGTGCCAGCAGCTTAGGAGGGACAGGGGGCTCTGGCACTGAAGCTTTCTTT; CDR3 protein: CASSLGGTGGSGTEAFF
clone size: .; V gene: TRBV19; D gene: .; J gene: TRBJ2-3; CDR3 DNA: TGTGCCAGTGGCAGCATAAGCACAGATACGCAGTATTTT; CDR3 protein: CASGSISTDTQYF
clone size: .; V gene: TRBV12-3/TRBV12-4; D gene: .; J gene: TRBJ1-1; CDR3 DNA: TGTGCCAGCAGTTTGAGGGCAAGAGCTTTCTTT; CDR3 protein: CASSLRARAFF
clone size: .; V gene: TRBV7-9; D gene: TRBD1; J gene: TRBJ1-2; CDR3 DNA: TGTGCCAGCAGCTTAGCACAGGGGTTTGGCTACACCTTC; CDR3 protein: CASSLAQGFGYTF
clone size: once; V gene: TRBV2; D gene: .; J gene: TRBJ1-5; CDR3 DNA: TGTGCCAGCACCCCAGGGGTCAGCAATCAGCCCCAGCATTTT; CDR3 protein: CASTPGVSNQPQHF
clone size: .; V gene: TRBV29-1; D gene: TRBD1; J gene: TRBJ1-1; CDR3 DNA: TGCAGCGCAACAGGGGCCCGGACCGGAAGAAGCACTGAAGCTTTCTTT; CDR3 protein: CSATGARTGRSTEAFF
clone size: .; V gene: TRBV11-2; D gene: TRBD1; J gene: TRBJ1-1; CDR3 DNA: TGTGCCAGCACCGGACAGGAGAGGACTGAAGCTTTCTTT; CDR3 protein: CASTGQERTEAFF
clone size: .; V gene: TRBV19; D gene: .; J gene: TRBJ1-1; CDR3 DNA: TGTGCCAGTAGTATCTCATTGAACACTGAAGCTTTCTTT; CDR3 protein: CASSISLNTEAFF
clone size: few; V gene: TRBV18; D gene: .; J gene: TRBJ1-2; CDR3 DNA: TGTGCCAGCTCACTACAGGGTACGAGCGGCTACACCTTC; CDR3 protein: CASSLQGTSGYTF